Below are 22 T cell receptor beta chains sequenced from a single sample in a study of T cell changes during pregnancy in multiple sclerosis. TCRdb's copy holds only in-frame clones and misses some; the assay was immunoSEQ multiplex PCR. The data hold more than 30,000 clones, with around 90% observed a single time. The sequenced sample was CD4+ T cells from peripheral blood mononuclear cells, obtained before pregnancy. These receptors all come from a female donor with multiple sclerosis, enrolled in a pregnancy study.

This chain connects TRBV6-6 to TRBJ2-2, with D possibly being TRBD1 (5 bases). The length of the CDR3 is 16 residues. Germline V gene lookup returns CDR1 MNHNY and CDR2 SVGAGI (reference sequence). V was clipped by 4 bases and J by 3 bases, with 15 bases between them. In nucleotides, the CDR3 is TGTGCCAGCAGTTCCCTACTTAGGGGTGACACCGGGGAGCTGTTTTTT. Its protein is CASSSLLRGDTGELFF.

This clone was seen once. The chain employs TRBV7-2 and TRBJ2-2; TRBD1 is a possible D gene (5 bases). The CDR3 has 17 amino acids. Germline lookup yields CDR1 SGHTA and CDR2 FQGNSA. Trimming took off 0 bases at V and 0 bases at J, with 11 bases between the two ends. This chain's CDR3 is CASSLAPGPANTGELFF. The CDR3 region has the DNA TGTGCCAGCAGCTTAGCCCCAGGGCCAGCGAACACCGGGGAGCTGTTTTTT.

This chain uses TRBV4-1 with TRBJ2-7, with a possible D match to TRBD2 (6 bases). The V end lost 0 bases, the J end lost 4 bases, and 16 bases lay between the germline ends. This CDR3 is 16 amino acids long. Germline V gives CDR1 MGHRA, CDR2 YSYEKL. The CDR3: CASSQDITSRGYEQYF. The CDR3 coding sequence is TGCGCCAGCAGCCAAGATATAACTAGTCGGGGGTACGAGCAGTACTTC.

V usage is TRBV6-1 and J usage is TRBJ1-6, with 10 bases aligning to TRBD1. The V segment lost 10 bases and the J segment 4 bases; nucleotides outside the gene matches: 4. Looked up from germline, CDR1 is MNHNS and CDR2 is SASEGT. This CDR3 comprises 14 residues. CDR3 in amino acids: CATGTGDYNSPLHF. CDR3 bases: TGTGCCACCGGGACAGGGGATTATAATTCACCCCTCCACTTT.

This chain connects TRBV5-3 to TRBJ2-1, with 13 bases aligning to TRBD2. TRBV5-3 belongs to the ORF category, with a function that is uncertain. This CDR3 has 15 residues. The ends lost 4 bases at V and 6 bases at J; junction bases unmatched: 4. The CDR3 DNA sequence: TGTGCCAGAAGCATCGGGACTAGCGGGGTCAATGAGCAGTTCTTC. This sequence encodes CARSIGTSGVNEQFF.

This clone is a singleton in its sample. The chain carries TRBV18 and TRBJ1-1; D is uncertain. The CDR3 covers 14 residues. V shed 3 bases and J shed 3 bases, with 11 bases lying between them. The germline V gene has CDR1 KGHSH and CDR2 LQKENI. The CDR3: CASSPSAEDTEAFF. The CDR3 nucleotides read TGTGCCAGCTCACCCTCTGCCGAGGACACTGAAGCTTTCTTT.

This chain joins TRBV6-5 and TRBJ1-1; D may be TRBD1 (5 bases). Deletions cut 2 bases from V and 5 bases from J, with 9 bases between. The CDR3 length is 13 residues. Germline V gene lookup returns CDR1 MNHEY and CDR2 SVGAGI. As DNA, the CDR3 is TGTGCCAGCAGTTACCTGGGGGGGACTGAAGCTTTCTTT. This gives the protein CASSYLGGTEAFF.

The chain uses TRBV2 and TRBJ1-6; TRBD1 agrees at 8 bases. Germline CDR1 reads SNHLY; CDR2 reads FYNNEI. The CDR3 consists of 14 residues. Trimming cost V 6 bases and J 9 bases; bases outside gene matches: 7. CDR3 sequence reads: CASRTDRVGSPLHF. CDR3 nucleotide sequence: TGTGCCAGCAGGACGGACAGGGTGGGTTCACCCCTCCACTTT.

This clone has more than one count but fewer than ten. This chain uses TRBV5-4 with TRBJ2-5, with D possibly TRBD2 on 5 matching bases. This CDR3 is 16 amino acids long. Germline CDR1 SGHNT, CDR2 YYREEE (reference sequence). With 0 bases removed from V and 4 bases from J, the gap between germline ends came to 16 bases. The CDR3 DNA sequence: TGTGCCAGCAGCTTGGATCAGCGGAGGATTCTAGAGACCCAGTACTTC. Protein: CASSLDQRRILETQYF.

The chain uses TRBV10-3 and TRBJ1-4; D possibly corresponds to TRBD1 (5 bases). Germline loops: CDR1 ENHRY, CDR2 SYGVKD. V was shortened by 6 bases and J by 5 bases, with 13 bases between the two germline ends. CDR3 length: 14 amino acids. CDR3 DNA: TGTGCCATCAGCAAGGACGGGGGAAATGAAAAACTGTTTTTT. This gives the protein CAISKDGGNEKLFF.

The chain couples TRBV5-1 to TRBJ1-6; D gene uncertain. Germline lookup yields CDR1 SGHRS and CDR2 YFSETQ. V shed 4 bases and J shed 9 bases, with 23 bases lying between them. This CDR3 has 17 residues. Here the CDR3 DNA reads TGCGCCAGCAGCAAAGACGCAGGCCCTAGCTTTGGTTCACCCCTCCACTTT. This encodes CASSKDAGPSFGSPLHF.

The CDR3 nucleotides are TGTGCCAGCAGCCCGCCAGCGGGGACGGCCTACGAGCAGTACTTC. Protein: CASSPPAGTAYEQYF. This sequence joins TRBV11-1 and TRBJ2-7; 7 nucleotides agree with TRBD2. Germline V gene lookup returns CDR1 SGHAT and CDR2 FQDESV (reference sequence). This CDR3 is built from 15 residues. J lost 2 bases, V lost 5 bases, and 9 bases had no gene match.

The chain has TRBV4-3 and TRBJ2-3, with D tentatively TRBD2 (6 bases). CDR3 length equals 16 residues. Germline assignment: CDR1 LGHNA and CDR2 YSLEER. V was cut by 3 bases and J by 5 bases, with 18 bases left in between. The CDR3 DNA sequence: TGCGCCAGCAGCCACGAACCGGGACTCCACGGAGATACGCAGTATTTT. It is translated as CASSHEPGLHGDTQYF.

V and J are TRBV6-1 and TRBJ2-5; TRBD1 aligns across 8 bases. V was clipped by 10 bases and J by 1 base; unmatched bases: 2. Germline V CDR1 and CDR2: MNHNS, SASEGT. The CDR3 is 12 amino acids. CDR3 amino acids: CATDRGQETQYF. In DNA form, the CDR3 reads TGTGCCACCGACAGGGGCCAAGAGACCCAGTACTTC.

The CDR3 nucleotides are TGTGCCACCAGCAGACAGGGAGGTGAAAAACTGTTTTTT. Its protein product is CATSRQGGEKLFF. The V call is TRBV15, the J call TRBJ1-4; tentatively, D is TRBD1 (5 bases). Per the germline V gene, CDR1 is LNHNV and CDR2 is YYDKDF (reference sequence). The CDR3 is 13 residues long. The V end was cut by 2 bases, the J end by 7 bases, with 8 bases between.

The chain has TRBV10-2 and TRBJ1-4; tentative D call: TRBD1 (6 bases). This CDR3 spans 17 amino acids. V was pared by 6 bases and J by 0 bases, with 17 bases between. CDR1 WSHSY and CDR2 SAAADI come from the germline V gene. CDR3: CASSPGAGVATNEKLFF. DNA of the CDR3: TGCGCCAGCAGCCCCGGAGCAGGGGTTGCAACTAATGAAAAACTGTTTTTT.

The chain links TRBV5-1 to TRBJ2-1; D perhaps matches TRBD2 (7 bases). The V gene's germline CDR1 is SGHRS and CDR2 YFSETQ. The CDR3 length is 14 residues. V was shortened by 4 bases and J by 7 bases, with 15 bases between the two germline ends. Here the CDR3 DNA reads TGCGCCAGCAGCCTCGGTGGGGGGGCGAATGAGCAGTTCTTC. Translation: CASSLGGGANEQFF. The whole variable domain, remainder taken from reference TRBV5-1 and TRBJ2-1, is KAGVTQTPRYLIKTRGQQVTLSCSPISGHRSVSWYQQTPGQGLQFLFEYFSETQRNKGNFPGRFSGRQFSNSRSEMNVSTLELGDSALYLCASSLGGGANEQFFGPGTRLTVL.

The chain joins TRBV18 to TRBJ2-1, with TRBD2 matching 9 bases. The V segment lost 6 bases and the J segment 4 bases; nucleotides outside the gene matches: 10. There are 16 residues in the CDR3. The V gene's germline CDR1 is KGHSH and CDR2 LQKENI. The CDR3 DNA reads TGTGCCAGCTCTCCCTTTGTCAGCGGGGGGTACAATGAGCAGTTCTTC. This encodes CASSPFVSGGYNEQFF.

In DNA form, the CDR3 reads TGTGCCAGCAGCGGAGGGACCTCTGCCAATGAGCAGTTCTTC. It translates to CASSGGTSANEQFF. The chain couples TRBV2 to TRBJ2-1; D might be TRBD2 (6 bases). There are 14 residues in the CDR3. Germline V lookup: CDR1 SNHLY, CDR2 FYNNEI. V was shortened by 6 bases and J by 6 bases, with 15 bases between the two germline ends.

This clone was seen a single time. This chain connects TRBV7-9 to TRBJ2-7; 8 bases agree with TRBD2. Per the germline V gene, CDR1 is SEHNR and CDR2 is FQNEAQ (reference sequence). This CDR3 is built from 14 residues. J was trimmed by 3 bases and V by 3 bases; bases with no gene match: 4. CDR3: CASSFGGGYYEQYF. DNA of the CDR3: TGTGCCAGCAGCTTCGGGGGGGGGTACTACGAGCAGTACTTC.

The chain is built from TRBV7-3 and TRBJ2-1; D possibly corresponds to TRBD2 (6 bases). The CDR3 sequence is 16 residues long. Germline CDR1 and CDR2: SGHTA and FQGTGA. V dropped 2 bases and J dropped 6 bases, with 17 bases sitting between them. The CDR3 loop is CASSLVPLGGANEQFF. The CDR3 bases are TGTGCCAGCAGCTTAGTCCCCCTTGGCGGGGCCAATGAGCAGTTCTTC.

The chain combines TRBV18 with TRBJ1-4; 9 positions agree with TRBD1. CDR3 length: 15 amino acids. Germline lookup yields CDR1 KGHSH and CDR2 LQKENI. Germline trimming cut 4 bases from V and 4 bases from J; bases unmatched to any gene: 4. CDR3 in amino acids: CASSLSTGGNEKLFF. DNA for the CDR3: TGTGCCAGCTCACTATCGACAGGGGGTAATGAAAAACTGTTTTTT.